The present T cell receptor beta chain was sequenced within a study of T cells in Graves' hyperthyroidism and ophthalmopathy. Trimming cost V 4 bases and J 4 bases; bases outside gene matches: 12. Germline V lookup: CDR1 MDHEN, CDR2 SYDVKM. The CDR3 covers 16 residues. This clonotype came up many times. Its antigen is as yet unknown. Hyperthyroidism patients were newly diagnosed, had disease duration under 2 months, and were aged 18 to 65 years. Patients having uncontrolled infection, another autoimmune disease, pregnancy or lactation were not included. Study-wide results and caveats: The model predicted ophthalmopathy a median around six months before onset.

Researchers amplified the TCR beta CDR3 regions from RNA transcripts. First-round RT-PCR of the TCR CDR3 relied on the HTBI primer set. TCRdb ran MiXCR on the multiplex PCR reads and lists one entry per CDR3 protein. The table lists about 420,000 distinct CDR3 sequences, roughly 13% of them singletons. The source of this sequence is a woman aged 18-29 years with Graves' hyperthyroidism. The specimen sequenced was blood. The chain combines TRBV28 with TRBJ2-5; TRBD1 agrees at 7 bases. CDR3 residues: CASSSIRQGRGETQYF. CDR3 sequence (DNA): TGTGCCAGCAGTTCCATCCGACAGGGTCGGGGAGAGACCCAGTACTTC.